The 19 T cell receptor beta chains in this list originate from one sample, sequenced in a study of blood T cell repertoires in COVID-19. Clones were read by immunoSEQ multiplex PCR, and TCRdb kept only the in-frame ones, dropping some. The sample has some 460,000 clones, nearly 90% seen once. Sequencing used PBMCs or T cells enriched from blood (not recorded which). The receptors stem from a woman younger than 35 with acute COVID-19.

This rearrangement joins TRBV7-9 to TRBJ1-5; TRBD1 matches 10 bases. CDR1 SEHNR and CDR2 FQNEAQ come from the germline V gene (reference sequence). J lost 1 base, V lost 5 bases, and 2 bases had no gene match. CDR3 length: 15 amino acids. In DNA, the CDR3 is TGTGCCAGCAGCACGACAGGGGGCAGCAATCAGCCCCAGCATTTT. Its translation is CASSTTGGSNQPQHF.

CDR3 protein: CAIRDSGLAYGYTF. The CDR3 region has the DNA TGTGCCATCAGGGACAGTGGTTTGGCCTATGGCTACACCTTC. J is TRBJ1-2 and V is TRBV10-3; a weak D match, TRBD1 (6 bases). Trimming removed 6 bases from V and 4 bases from J, with 15 bases in between. The V gene's germline CDR1 is ENHRY and CDR2 SYGVKD. The CDR3 runs 14 residues.

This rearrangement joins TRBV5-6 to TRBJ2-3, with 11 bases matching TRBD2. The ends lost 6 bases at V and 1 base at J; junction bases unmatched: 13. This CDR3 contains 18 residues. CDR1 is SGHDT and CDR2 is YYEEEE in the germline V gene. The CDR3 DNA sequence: TGTGCCAGCAACCGTCGTACTAGCGGGAGTAGGGGCACAGATACGCAGTATTTT. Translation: CASNRRTSGSRGTDTQYF.

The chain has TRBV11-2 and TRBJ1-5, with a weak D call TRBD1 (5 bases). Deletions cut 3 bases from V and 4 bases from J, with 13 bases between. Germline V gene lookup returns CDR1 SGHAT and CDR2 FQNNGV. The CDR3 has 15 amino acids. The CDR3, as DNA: TGTGCCAGCAGCTTGTCATTTGGGACTAATCAGCCCCAGCATTTT. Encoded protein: CASSLSFGTNQPQHF.

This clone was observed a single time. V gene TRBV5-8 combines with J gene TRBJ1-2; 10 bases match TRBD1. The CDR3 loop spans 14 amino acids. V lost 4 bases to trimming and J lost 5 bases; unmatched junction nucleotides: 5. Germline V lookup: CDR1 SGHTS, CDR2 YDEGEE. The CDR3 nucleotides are TGTGCCAGCAGCCCCGACAGGGGGCCTTATGGCTACACCTTC. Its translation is CASSPDRGPYGYTF.

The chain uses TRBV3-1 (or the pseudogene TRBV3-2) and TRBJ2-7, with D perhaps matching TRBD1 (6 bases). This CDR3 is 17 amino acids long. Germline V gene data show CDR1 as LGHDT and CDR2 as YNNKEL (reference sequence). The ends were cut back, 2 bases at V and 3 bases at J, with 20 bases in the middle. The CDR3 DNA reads TGTGCCAGCAGCCAATATAGTGGGGCTGGCAGGGGCTACGAGCAGTACTTC. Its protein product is CASSQYSGAGRGYEQYF.

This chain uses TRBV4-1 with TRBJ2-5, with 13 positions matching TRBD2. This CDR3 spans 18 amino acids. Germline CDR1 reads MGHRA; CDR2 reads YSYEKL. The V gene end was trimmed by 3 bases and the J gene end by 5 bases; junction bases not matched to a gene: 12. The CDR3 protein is CASSHLGTSGVRRETQYF. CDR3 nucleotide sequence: TGCGCCAGCAGCCATTTAGGGACTAGCGGGGTCCGGCGGGAGACCCAGTACTTC.

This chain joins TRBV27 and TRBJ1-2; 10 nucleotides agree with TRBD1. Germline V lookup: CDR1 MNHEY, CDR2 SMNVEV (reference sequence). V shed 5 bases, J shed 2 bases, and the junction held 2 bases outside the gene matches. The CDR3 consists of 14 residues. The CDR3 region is CASSPDRGNYGYTF. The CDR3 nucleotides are TGTGCCAGCAGTCCGGACAGGGGGAACTATGGCTACACCTTC.

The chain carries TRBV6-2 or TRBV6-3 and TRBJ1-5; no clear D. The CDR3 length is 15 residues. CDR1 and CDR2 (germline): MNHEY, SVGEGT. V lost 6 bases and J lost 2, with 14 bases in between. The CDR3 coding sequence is TGTGCCAGCAGCCGAAGCAGTGCGGGCAATCAGCCCCAGCATTTT. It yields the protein CASSRSSAGNQPQHF.

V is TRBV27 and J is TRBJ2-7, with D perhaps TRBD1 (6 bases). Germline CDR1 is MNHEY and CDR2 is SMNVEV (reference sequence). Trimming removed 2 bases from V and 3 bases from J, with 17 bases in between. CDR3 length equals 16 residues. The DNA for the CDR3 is TGTGCCAGCAGTTTACAGGGGCAGGGGTCTTACTACGAGCAGTACTTC. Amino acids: CASSLQGQGSYYEQYF.

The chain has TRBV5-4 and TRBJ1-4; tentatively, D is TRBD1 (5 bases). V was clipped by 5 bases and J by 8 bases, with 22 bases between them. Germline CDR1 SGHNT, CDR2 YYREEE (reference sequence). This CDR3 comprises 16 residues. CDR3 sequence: CASSSGTGVAGEKLFF. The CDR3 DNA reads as TGTGCCAGCAGTTCCGGGACGGGAGTCGCGGGGGAAAAACTGTTTTTT. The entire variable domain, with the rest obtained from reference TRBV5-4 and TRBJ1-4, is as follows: ETGVTQSPTHLIKTRGQQVTLRCSSQSGHNTVSWYQQALGQGPQFIFQYYREEENGRGNFPPRFSGLQFPNYSSELNVNALELDDSALYLCASSSGTGVAGEKLFFGSGTQLSVL.

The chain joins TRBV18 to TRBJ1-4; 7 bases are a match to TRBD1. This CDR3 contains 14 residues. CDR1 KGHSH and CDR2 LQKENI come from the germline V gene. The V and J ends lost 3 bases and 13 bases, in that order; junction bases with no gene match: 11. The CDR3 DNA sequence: TGTGCCAGCTCACCGGGACACAGGGGCCAAGGACTGTTTTTT. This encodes CASSPGHRGQGLFF.

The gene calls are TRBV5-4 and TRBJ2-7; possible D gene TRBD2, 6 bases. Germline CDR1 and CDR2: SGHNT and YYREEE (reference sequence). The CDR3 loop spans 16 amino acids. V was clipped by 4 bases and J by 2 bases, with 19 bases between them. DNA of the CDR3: TGTGCCAGCAGCACCCCGGGCGGGACGGCAACCTACGAGCAGTACTTC. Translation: CASSTPGGTATYEQYF.

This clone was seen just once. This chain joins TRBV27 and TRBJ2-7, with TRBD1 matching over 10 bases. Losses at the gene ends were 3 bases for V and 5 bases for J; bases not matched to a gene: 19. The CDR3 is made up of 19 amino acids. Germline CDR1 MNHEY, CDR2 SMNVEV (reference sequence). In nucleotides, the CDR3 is TGTGCCAGCAGTTTCGTGACAGGGGGCGTCCAGCTCACAGGGGACGAGCAGTACTTC. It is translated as CASSFVTGGVQLTGDEQYF.

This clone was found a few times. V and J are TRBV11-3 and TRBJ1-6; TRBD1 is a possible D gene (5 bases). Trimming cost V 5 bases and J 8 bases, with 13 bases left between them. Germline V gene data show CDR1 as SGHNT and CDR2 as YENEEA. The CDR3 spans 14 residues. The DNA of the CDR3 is TGTGCCAGCAGCCAGGGTCGGGAGCATTCACCCCTCCACTTT. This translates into CASSQGREHSPLHF. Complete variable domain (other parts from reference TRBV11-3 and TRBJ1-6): EAGVVQSPRYKIIEKKQPVAFWCNPISGHNTLYWYLQNLGQGPELLIRYENEEAVDDSQLPKDRFSAERLKGVDSTLKIQPAELGDSAVYLCASSQGREHSPLHFGNGTRLTVT.

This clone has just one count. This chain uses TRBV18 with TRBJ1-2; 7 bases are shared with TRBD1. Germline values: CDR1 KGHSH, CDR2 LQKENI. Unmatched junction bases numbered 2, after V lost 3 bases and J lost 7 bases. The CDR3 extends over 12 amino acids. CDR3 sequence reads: CASSPDRSGYTF. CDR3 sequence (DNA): TGTGCCAGCTCACCGGACAGGTCTGGCTACACCTTC.

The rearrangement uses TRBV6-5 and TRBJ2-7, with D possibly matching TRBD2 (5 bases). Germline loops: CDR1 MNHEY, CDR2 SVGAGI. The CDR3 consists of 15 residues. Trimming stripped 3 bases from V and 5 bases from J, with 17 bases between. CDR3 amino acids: CASSYSMGEVNEQYF. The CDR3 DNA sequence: TGTGCCAGCAGTTATTCAATGGGAGAGGTGAACGAGCAGTACTTC.

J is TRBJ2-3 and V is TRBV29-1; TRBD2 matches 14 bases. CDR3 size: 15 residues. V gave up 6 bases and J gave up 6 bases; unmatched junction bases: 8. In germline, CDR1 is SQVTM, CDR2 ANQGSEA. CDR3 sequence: CSVHGLAGGTDTQYF. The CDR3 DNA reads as TGCAGCGTACACGGACTAGCGGGGGGAACCGATACGCAGTATTTT.

Here the CDR3 DNA reads TGTGCCAGCAGCCCAGGGACTAGGGACACTGAAGCTTTCTTT. Translated, it gives CASSPGTRDTEAFF. The V call is TRBV9, the J call TRBJ1-1, with a possible D match to TRBD1 (5 bases). V was cut by 4 bases and J by 3 bases, with 13 bases left in between. The CDR3 has 14 residues. The germline V gene has CDR1 SGDLS and CDR2 YYNGEE.